This T cell receptor beta chain was captured by sequencing in a study of blood T cell repertoires in COVID-19. Across the whole study: Collection of acute and convalescent COVID-19 samples took place in the United States, Italy and Spain.

The CDR3 consists of 13 residues. V dropped 4 bases and J dropped 2 bases, with 7 bases sitting between them. Per the germline V gene, CDR1 is SGHTA and CDR2 is FQGTGA. Libraries were prepared by immunoSEQ multiplex PCR; TCRdb keeps only in-frame clonotypes and omits some of them. Altogether about 67,000 clones are present, 85% to 90% being singletons, with the ten largest covering less than 5.5%. Specimen: peripheral blood. The sequence derives from a man aged 50 or older with active COVID-19. This rearrangement joins TRBV7-3 to TRBJ2-3; D is undetermined. As DNA, the CDR3 is TGTGCCAGCAGCTCAGTCCCCACAGATACGCAGTATTTT. Protein product: CASSSVPTDTQYF.